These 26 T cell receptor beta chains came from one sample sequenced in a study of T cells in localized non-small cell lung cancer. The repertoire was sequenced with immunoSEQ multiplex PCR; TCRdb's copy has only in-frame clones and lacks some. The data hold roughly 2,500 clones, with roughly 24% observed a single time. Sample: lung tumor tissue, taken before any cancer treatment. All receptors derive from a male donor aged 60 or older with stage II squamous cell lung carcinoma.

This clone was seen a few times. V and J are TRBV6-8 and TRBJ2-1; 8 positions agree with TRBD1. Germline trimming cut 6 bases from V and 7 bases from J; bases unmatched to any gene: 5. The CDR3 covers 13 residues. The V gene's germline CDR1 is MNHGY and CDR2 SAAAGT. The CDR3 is CASSLDRGNEQFF. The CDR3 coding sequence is TGTGCCAGCAGCCTTGACAGGGGTAATGAGCAGTTCTTC.

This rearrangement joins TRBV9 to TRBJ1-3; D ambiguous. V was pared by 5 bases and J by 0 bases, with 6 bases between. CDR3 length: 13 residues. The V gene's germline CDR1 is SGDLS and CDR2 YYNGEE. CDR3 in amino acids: CASRSNSGNTIYF. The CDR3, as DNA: TGTGCCAGCAGGAGCAACTCTGGAAACACCATATATTTT.

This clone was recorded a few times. DNA of the CDR3: TGTGCCAGCTCACTAAACGAAAAACTGTTTTTT. This codes for CASSLNEKLFF. J is TRBJ1-4 and V is TRBV14, with no clear D. Germline CDR1 reads SGHDN; CDR2 reads FVKESK. The CDR3 is 11 amino acids. V dropped 8 bases and J dropped 8 bases, with 9 bases sitting between them. The full variable domain, rest sourced from reference TRBV14 and TRBJ1-4, is EAGVTQFPSHSVIEKGQTVTLRCDPISGHDNLYWYRRVMGKEIKFLLHFVKESKQDESGMPNNRFLAERTGGTYSTLKVQPAELEDSGVYFCASSLNEKLFFGSGTQLSVL.

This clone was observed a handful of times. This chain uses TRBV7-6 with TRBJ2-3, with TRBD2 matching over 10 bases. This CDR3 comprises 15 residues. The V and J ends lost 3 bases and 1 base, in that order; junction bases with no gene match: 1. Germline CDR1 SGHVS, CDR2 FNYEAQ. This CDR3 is CASSLGTSGTDTQYF. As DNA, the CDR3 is TGTGCCAGCAGCTTGGGGACTAGCGGCACAGATACGCAGTATTTT.

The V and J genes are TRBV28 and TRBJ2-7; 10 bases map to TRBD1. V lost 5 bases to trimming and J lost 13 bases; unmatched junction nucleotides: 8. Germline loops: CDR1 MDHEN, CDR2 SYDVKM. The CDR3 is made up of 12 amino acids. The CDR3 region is CASSRDRGVLYF. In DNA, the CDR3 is TGTGCCAGCAGTCGGGACAGGGGTGTGCTTTACTTC.

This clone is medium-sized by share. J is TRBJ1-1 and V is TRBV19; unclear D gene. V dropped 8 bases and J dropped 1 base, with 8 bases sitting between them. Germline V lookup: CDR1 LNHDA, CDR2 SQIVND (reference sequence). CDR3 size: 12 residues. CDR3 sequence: CASAYPNTEAFF. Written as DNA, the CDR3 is TGTGCCAGTGCCTACCCGAACACTGAAGCTTTCTTT.

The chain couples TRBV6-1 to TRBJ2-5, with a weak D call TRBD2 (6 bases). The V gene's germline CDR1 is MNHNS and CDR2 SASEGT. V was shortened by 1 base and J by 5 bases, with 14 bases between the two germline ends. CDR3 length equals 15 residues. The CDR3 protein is CASSEGMVGRETQYF. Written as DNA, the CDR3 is TGTGCCAGCAGTGAAGGAATGGTTGGGAGGGAGACCCAGTACTTC.

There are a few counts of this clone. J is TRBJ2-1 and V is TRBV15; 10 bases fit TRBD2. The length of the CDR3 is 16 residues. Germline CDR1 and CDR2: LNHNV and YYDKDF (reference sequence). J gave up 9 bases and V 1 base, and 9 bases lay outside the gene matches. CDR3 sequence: CATSRGERGGFLEQFF. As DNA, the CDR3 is TGTGCCACCAGCAGAGGCGAGCGGGGGGGCTTTCTTGAGCAGTTCTTC.

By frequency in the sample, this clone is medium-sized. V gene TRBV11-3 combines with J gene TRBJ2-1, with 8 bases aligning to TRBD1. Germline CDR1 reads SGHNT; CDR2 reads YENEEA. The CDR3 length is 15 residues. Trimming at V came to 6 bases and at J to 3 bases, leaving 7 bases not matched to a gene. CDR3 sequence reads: CASSSGTGLYNEQFF. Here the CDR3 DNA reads TGTGCCAGCAGTTCCGGGACAGGACTCTACAATGAGCAGTTCTTC. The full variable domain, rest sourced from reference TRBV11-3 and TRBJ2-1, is EAGVVQSPRYKIIEKKQPVAFWCNPISGHNTLYWYLQNLGQGPELLIRYENEEAVDDSQLPKDRFSAERLKGVDSTLKIQPAELGDSAVYLCASSSGTGLYNEQFFGPGTRLTVL.

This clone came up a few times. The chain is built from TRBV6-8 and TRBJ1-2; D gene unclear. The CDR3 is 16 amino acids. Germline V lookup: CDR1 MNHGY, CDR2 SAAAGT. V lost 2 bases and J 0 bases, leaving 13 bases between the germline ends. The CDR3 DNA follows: TGTGCCAGCAGTTACGTCTCCCGGAGAGCTAACTATGGCTACACCTTC. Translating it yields CASSYVSRRANYGYTF.

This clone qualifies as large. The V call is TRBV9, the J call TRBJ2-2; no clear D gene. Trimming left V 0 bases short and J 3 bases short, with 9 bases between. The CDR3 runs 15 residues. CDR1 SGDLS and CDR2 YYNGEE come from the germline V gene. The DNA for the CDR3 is TGTGCCAGCAGCGTAGCCCATACCTACACCGGGGAGCTGTTTTTT. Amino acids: CASSVAHTYTGELFF.

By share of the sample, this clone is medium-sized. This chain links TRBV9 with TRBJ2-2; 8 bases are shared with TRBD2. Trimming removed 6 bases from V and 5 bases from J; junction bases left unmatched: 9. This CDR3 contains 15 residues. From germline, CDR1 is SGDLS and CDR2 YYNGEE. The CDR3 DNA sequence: TGTGCCAGCAATCCGGACCCGGGAGGGACCGGGGAGCTGTTTTTT. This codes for CASNPDPGGTGELFF.

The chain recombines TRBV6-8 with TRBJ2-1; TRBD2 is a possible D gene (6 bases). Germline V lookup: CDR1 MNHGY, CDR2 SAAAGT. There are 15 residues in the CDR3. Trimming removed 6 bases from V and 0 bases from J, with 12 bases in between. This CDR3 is CASRRSGDSYNEQFF. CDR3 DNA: TGTGCCAGCAGGCGCTCGGGAGACTCCTACAATGAGCAGTTCTTC.

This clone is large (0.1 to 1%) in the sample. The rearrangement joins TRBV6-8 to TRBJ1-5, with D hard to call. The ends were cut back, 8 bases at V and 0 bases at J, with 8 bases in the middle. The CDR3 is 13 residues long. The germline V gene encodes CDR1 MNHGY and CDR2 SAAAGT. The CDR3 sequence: CASAFYSNQPQHF. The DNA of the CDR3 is TGTGCCAGCGCCTTTTATAGCAATCAGCCCCAGCATTTT.

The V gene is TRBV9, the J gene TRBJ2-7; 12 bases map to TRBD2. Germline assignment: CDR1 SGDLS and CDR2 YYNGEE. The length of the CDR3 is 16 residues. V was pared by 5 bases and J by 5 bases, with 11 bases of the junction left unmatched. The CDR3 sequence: CASSVGLAGGTHEQYF. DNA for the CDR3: TGTGCCAGCAGTGTTGGGCTAGCGGGAGGGACCCACGAGCAGTACTTC.

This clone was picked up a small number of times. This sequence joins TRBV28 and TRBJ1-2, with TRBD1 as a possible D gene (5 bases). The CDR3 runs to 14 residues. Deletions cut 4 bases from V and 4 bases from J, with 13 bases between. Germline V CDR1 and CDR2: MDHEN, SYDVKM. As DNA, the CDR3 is TGTGCCAGCAGTTCCCCGGGGGGAGCCTATGGCTACACCTTC. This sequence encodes CASSSPGGAYGYTF.

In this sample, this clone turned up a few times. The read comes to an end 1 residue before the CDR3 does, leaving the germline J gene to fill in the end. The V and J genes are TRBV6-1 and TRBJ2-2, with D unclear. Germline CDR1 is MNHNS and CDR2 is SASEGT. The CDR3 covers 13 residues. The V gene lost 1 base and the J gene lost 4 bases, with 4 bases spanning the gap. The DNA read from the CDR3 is TGTGCCAGCAGTGAAGGCTTCACCGGGGAGCTGTTT. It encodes CASSEGFTGELF. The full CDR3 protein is CASSEGFTGELFF.

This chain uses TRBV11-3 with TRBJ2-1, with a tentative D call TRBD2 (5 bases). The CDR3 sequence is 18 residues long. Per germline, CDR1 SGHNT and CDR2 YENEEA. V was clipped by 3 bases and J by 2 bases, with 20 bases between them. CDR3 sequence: CASSFGSGLGRPYNEQFF. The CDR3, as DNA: TGTGCCAGCAGCTTCGGGTCAGGACTCGGACGGCCCTACAATGAGCAGTTCTTC.

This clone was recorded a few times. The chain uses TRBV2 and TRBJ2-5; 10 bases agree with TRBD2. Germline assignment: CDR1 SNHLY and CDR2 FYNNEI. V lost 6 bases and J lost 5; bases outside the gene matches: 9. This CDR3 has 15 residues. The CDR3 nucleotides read TGTGCCAGCAGCGCAGCGGGAGGGCCGCGGGAGACCCAGTACTTC. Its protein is CASSAAGGPRETQYF.

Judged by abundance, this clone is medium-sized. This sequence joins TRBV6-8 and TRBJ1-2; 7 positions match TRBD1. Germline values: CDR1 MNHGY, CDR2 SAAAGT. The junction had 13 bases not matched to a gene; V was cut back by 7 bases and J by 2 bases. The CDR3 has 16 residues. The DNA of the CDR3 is TGTGCCAGCAAGGTAAAGGGGACAGAAACCAACTATGGCTACACCTTC. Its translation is CASKVKGTETNYGYTF.

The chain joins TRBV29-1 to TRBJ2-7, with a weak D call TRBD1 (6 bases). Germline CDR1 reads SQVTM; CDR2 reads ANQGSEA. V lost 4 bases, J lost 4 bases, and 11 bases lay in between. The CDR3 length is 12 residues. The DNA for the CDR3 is TGCAGCGTTGTATCGCAGGGGTACGAGCAGTACTTC. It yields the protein CSVVSQGYEQYF.

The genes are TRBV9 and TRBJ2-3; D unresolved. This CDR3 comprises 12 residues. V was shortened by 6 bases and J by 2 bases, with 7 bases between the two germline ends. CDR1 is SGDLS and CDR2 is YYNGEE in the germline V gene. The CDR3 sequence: CASKTVTDTQYF. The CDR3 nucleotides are TGTGCCAGCAAGACGGTCACAGATACGCAGTATTTT.

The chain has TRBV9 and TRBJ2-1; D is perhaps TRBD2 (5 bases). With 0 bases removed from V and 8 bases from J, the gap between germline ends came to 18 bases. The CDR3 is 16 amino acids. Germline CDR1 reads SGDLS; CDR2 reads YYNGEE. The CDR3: CASSVGGRGNTDEQFF. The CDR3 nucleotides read TGTGCCAGCAGCGTAGGAGGAAGAGGGAATACGGATGAGCAGTTCTTC.

The CDR3 loop is CASSPSINEQFF. The CDR3 DNA is TGTGCCAGCTCACCATCGATCAATGAGCAGTTCTTC. The chain links TRBV18 to TRBJ2-1; D ambiguous. Trimming shortened V by 2 bases and J by 6 bases, and 5 bases separated the two germline ends. Germline V CDR1 and CDR2: KGHSH, LQKENI. The CDR3 has 12 amino acids.

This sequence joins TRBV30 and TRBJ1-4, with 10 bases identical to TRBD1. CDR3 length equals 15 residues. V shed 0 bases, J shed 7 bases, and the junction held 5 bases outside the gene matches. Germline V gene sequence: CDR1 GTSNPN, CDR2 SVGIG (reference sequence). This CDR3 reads CAWSVVGTGAEKLFF. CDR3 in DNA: TGTGCCTGGAGTGTTGTCGGGACAGGGGCTGAAAAACTGTTTTTT.

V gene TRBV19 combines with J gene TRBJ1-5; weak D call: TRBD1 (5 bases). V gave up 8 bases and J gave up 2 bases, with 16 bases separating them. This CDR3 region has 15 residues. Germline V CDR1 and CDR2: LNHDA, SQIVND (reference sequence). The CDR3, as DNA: TGTGCCAGTCGACCAGGGATAATAGGCAATCAGCCCCAGCATTTT. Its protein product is CASRPGIIGNQPQHF.